The 2 T cell receptor beta chains reported below all come from one sample, sequenced in a study of cytotoxic CD8 clonotypes in ibrutinib-treated CLL. Generated by immunoSEQ multiplex PCR, the TCRdb table keeps only in-frame clones and is missing some. In the table there are some 65,000 clones, approximately 57% of which are singletons. Source: PBMCs, taken after 12 months of ibrutinib treatment. Receptors were obtained from a human donor with chronic lymphocytic leukemia.

V is TRBV5-1 and J is TRBJ1-2; TRBD1 matches at 12 bases. The length of the CDR3 is 15 residues. The V segment lost 4 bases and the J segment 8 bases; nucleotides outside the gene matches: 9. Germline V gene data show CDR1 as SGHRS and CDR2 as YFSETQ. The CDR3 DNA reads TGCGCCAGCAGCGAACCGGGACAGGGGGCGCGAGGCTACACCTTC. Translating gives CASSEPGQGARGYTF.

This clone was found many times. This chain connects TRBV10-3 to TRBJ2-3; TRBD1 or TRBD2 may be the D gene (6 bases each). The CDR3 consists of 14 residues. Germline V lookup: CDR1 ENHRY, CDR2 SYGVKD. Trimming removed 7 bases from V and 5 bases from J, with 16 bases in between. CDR3 sequence reads: CAITKGEAGDTQYF. Written as DNA, the CDR3 is TGTGCCATCACTAAGGGGGAGGCAGGAGATACGCAGTATTTT.